The rows below give T cell receptor beta chains drawn from one sample of a study of shared clonotypes between healthy human individuals. The assay was immunoSEQ multiplex PCR, and TCRdb's table has in-frame clones only and misses some. The repertoire holds about 2 million clones, with 90% to 95% as singletons. What was sequenced was naive CD4+ T cells sorted from blood. The source of these receptors is a man in his late teens or twenties in good health. Each CDR3 is given with its conserved first and last residue. The order of the fields is V gene, D gene, clone size, J gene, CDR3 protein, CDR3 DNA. The D gene is left open where the match is weak. The size entry is marked missing in some rows and otherwise reads once, few, many or a size class.

v_call: TRBV21-1; d_call: -; clone_size: once; j_call: TRBJ1-6; cdr3_aa: CASTGGTGFSPLHF; cdr3_nt: TGTGCCAGCACCGGAGGGACAGGGTTTTCACCCCTCCACTTT
v_call: TRBV10-3; d_call: -; clone_size: -; j_call: TRBJ2-2; cdr3_aa: CAISESNRYTGELFF; cdr3_nt: TGTGCCATCAGTGAGTCGAACCGGTACACCGGGGAGCTGTTTTTT
v_call: TRBV10-3; d_call: TRBD1; clone_size: -; j_call: TRBJ1-1; cdr3_aa: CAISGTGAEGSRNTEAFF; cdr3_nt: TGTGCCATATCTGGGACAGGGGCCGAGGGGTCCAGGAACACTGAAGCTTTCTTT
v_call: TRBV30; d_call: -; clone_size: -; j_call: TRBJ2-5; cdr3_aa: CAWSPFGQGRRETQYF; cdr3_nt: TGTGCCTGGAGTCCCTTTGGGCAGGGAAGGCGAGAGACCCAGTACTTC
v_call: TRBV21-1; d_call: -; clone_size: once; j_call: TRBJ1-3; cdr3_aa: CANKRRSGNTIYF; cdr3_nt: TGTGCCAACAAAAGGCGCTCTGGAAACACCATATATTTT
v_call: TRBV6-6; d_call: -; clone_size: -; j_call: TRBJ1-5; cdr3_aa: CASSYSAPGRNQPQHF; cdr3_nt: TGTGCCAGCAGTTACTCCGCCCCAGGGAGAAATCAGCCCCAGCATTTT
v_call: TRBV18; d_call: TRBD1; clone_size: -; j_call: TRBJ2-2; cdr3_aa: CASSPRQGAGELFF; cdr3_nt: TGTGCCAGCTCACCTCGACAGGGTGCCGGGGAGCTGTTTTTT
v_call: TRBV2; d_call: -; clone_size: -; j_call: TRBJ2-7; cdr3_aa: CASRGLLQTYEQYF; cdr3_nt: TGTGCCAGCAGGGGACTCCTCCAAACCTACGAGCAGTACTTC
v_call: TRBV18; d_call: -; clone_size: -; j_call: TRBJ1-1; cdr3_aa: CASSPGQFNTEAFF; cdr3_nt: TGTGCCAGCTCACCAGGACAGTTTAACACTGAAGCTTTCTTT
v_call: TRBV4-1; d_call: -; clone_size: -; j_call: TRBJ2-2; cdr3_aa: CASSQEYSTGELFF; cdr3_nt: TGCGCCAGCAGCCAAGAGTACAGCACCGGGGAGCTGTTTTTT
v_call: TRBV9; d_call: -; clone_size: -; j_call: TRBJ2-1; cdr3_aa: CASSVGGILNEQFF; cdr3_nt: TGTGCCAGCAGCGTAGGTGGGATACTCAATGAGCAGTTCTTC
v_call: TRBV10-2; d_call: -; clone_size: once; j_call: TRBJ2-2; cdr3_aa: CASSEAGRNTGELFF; cdr3_nt: TGCGCCAGCAGTGAGGCGGGGCGGAACACCGGGGAGCTGTTTTTT
v_call: TRBV28; d_call: -; clone_size: once; j_call: TRBJ1-1; cdr3_aa: CASSLSQSEAFF; cdr3_nt: TGTGCCAGCAGTTTGTCCCAGTCAGAAGCTTTCTTT
v_call: TRBV10-2; d_call: -; clone_size: -; j_call: TRBJ2-7; cdr3_aa: CASRTGSSSYEQYF; cdr3_nt: TGCGCCAGCAGGACAGGCTCCAGCTCCTACGAGCAGTACTTC
v_call: TRBV5-1; d_call: TRBD1; clone_size: -; j_call: TRBJ1-2; cdr3_aa: CASSSSRDRNLNYGYTF; cdr3_nt: TGCGCCAGCAGCTCCTCCCGGGACAGGAACCTAAACTATGGCTACACCTTC
v_call: TRBV19; d_call: TRBD1; clone_size: few; j_call: TRBJ2-2; cdr3_aa: CASTVQGATGELFF; cdr3_nt: TGTGCCAGTACCGTACAGGGGGCCACCGGGGAGCTGTTTTTT
v_call: TRBV9; d_call: -; clone_size: -; j_call: TRBJ2-3; cdr3_aa: CASSVTSSESADTQYF; cdr3_nt: TGTGCCAGCAGCGTAACTTCTAGCGAATCAGCAGATACGCAGTATTTT
v_call: TRBV5-1; d_call: TRBD1; clone_size: -; j_call: TRBJ2-1; cdr3_aa: CASSPARTGVSYNEQFF; cdr3_nt: TGCGCCAGCAGCCCAGCCCGGACAGGGGTTTCCTACAATGAGCAGTTCTTC
v_call: TRBV7-2; d_call: -; clone_size: -; j_call: TRBJ2-6; cdr3_aa: CASSTNTAGANVLTF; cdr3_nt: TGTGCCAGCAGCACAAATACAGCCGGGGCCAACGTCCTGACTTTC
v_call: TRBV16; d_call: -; clone_size: -; j_call: TRBJ1-5; cdr3_aa: CASTRESNQPQHF; cdr3_nt: TGTGCCAGCACCCGGGAGAGCAATCAGCCCCAGCATTTT
v_call: TRBV2; d_call: TRBD1; clone_size: -; j_call: TRBJ2-1; cdr3_aa: CASSVQGKVWNEQFF; cdr3_nt: TGTGCCAGCAGTGTACAGGGGAAAGTATGGAATGAGCAGTTCTTC
v_call: TRBV7-9; d_call: -; clone_size: -; j_call: TRBJ2-2; cdr3_aa: CASSYGPTNTGELFF; cdr3_nt: TGTGCCAGCAGCTACGGACCTACGAACACCGGGGAGCTGTTTTTT
v_call: TRBV11-2; d_call: -; clone_size: -; j_call: TRBJ2-7; cdr3_aa: CASSAERDTFYEQYF; cdr3_nt: TGTGCCAGCAGCGCAGAGAGGGACACTTTCTACGAGCAGTACTTC
v_call: TRBV7-2; d_call: TRBD2; clone_size: -; j_call: TRBJ2-5; cdr3_aa: CASRYTGTSETQYF; cdr3_nt: TGTGCCAGCAGATACACCGGGACTAGCGAGACCCAGTACTTC
v_call: TRBV15; d_call: -; clone_size: -; j_call: TRBJ1-2; cdr3_aa: CATSFGTKEIYGYTF; cdr3_nt: TGTGCCACCAGCTTTGGGACAAAGGAGATCTATGGCTACACCTTC
v_call: TRBV25-1; d_call: TRBD1; clone_size: -; j_call: TRBJ2-2; cdr3_aa: CASSSSDRASTGELFF; cdr3_nt: TGTGCCAGCAGCTCCTCGGACAGGGCGAGCACCGGGGAGCTGTTTTTT
v_call: TRBV6-4; d_call: -; clone_size: -; j_call: TRBJ2-1; cdr3_aa: CARVLQGLCSNEQFF; cdr3_nt: TGTGCCAGGGTGCTACAGGGATTGTGTTCCAATGAGCAGTTCTTC
v_call: TRBV6-1; d_call: TRBD1; clone_size: -; j_call: TRBJ1-6; cdr3_aa: CASSESDRSSSPLHF; cdr3_nt: TGTGCCAGCAGTGAATCGGACAGGAGCAGCTCACCCCTCCACTTT
v_call: TRBV11-2; d_call: TRBD1; clone_size: -; j_call: TRBJ1-2; cdr3_aa: CASRPSGGLGYTF; cdr3_nt: TGTGCCAGCAGACCTTCAGGGGGACTCGGCTACACCTTC
v_call: TRBV4-3; d_call: -; clone_size: -; j_call: TRBJ1-1; cdr3_aa: CASSQGTRWGAEAFF; cdr3_nt: TGCGCCAGCAGCCAAGGAACCAGGTGGGGGGCTGAAGCTTTCTTT
v_call: TRBV5-1; d_call: TRBD1; clone_size: -; j_call: TRBJ1-4; cdr3_aa: CASNQGGTNEKLFF; cdr3_nt: TGCGCCAGCAACCAAGGGGGCACTAATGAAAAACTGTTTTTT